This TCR beta chain appears in the sequencing data of a study of regulatory T cells in long-lasting Graves disease. Study findings and constraints: Favored usage of TRBV28, TRBJ1-2 and TRBJ2-5 was recorded in persistent disease.

This CDR3 contains 15 residues. Germline assignment: CDR1 MNHEY and CDR2 SMNVEV (reference sequence). V was pared by 2 bases and J by 3 bases, with 14 bases between. Sequencing libraries for TCR beta were prepared with iRepertoire HTBI primers and Arm-PCR of CDR3 regions. From the multiplex PCR reads, TCRdb called clonotypes with MiXCR, one entry per CDR3 protein. The sample records roughly 700,000 distinct CDR3 sequences, approximately 31% being singletons. Turning to this clonotype: Its antigen is not identified.

Time point described: persistent/refractory GD, antithyroid drugs over 5 years with positive TRAb. Researchers made the TCR library from RNA that was extracted from PBMCs. The source was peripheral blood mononuclear cells (PBMCs), collected when the disease was refractory, from a patient treated with antithyroid drugs. The genes are TRBV27 and TRBJ2-7; weak D call: TRBD2 (5 bases). The source is a female donor with Graves disease. CDR3 sequence (DNA): TGTGCCAGCAGTTTAAGCGGCCTAGACCGCTACGAGCAGTACTTC. Its translation: CASSLSGLDRYEQYF.